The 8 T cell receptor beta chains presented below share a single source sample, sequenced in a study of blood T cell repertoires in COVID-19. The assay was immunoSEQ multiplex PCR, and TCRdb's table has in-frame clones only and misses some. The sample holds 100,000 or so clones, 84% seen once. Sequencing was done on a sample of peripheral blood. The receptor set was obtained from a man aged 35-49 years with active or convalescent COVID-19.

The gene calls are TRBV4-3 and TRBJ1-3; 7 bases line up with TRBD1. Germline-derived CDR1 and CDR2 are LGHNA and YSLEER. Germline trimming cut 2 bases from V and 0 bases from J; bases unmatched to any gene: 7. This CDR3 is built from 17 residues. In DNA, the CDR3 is TGCGCCAGCAGCCAATCCGTCAGGGGGGTCTCTGGAAACACCATATATTTT. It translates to CASSQSVRGVSGNTIYF.

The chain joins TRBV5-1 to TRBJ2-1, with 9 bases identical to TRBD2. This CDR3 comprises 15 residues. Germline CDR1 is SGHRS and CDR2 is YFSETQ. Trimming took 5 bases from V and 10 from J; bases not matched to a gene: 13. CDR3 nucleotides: TGCGCCAGCAGGGGCACCAGCGGGGGGATTAAGGAGCAGTTCTTC. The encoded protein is CASRGTSGGIKEQFF.

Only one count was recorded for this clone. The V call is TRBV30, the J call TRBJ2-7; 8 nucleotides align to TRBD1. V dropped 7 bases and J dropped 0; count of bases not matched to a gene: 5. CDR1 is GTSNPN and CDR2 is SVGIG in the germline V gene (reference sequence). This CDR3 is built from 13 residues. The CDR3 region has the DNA TGTGCCTCTGACAGGGGTAGCTCCTACGAGCAGTACTTC. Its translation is CASDRGSSYEQYF.

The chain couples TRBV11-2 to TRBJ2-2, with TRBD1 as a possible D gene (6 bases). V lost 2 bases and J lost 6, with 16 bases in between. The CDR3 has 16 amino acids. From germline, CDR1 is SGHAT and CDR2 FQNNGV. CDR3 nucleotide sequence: TGTGCCAGCAGCTTAAGGGGGAATAGCCCGGCCGGGGAGCTGTTTTTT. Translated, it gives CASSLRGNSPAGELFF. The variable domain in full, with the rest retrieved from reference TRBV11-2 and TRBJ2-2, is EAGVAQSPRYKIIEKRQSVAFWCNPISGHATLYWYQQILGQGPKLLIQFQNNGVVDDSQLPKDRFSAERLKGVDSTLKIQPAKLEDSAVYLCASSLRGNSPAGELFFGEGSRLTVL.

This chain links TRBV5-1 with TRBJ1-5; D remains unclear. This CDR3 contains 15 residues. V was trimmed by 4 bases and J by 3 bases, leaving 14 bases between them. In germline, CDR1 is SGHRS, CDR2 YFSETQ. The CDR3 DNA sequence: TGCGCCAGCAGCCTTGGAGGTATAGACAATCAGCCCCAGCATTTT. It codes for CASSLGGIDNQPQHF.

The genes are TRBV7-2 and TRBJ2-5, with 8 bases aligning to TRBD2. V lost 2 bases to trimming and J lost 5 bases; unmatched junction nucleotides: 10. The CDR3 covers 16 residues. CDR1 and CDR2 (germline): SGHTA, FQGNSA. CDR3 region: CASSLHGRGERETQYF. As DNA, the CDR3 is TGTGCCAGCAGCTTACATGGGCGGGGGGAGCGGGAGACCCAGTACTTC. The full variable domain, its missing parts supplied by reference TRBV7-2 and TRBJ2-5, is GAGVSQSPSNKVTEKGKDVELRCDPISGHTALYWYRQSLGQGLEFLIYFQGNSAPDKSGLPSDRFSAERTGGSVSTLTIQRTQQEDSAVYLCASSLHGRGERETQYFGPGTRLLVL.

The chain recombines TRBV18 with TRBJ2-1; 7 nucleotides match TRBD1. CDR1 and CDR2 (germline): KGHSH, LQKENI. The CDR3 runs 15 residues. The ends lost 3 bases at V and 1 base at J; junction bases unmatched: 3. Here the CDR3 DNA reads TGTGCCAGCTCACCGACAGGGATTTCCTACAATGAGCAGTTCTTC. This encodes CASSPTGISYNEQFF.

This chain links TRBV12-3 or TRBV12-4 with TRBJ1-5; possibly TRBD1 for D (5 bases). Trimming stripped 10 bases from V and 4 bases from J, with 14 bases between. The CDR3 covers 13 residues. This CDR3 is CATVRGNNQPQHF. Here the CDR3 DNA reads TGTGCCACCGTCCGGGGGAATAATCAGCCCCAGCATTTT.